The present entry profiles one T cell receptor (beta chain) with its context. This clonotype came up a few times. What antigen it recognizes has not been identified. No much larger clone is present one base from it, and per-base qualities are unavailable. These data come from a study of CD8 T cells in ankylosing spondylitis (dated by TCRdb to about 2017). About the full investigation: To find TCR variants linked to disease, the study profiled T cell receptor beta repertoires in ankylosing spondylitis patients and healthy donors. In total, the full study cohort was made up of some 100 healthy donors and 20 to 25 ankylosing spondylitis patients. Peripheral blood samples were taken, and synovial fluid was additionally collected from ankylosing spondylitis patients. Beyond this particular receptor, the publication reports: The disease-linked clones showed a CD8+ phenotype and occurred at relatively low frequencies in peripheral blood. A TCR beta motif made up of several highly homologous amino acid variants appeared to be characteristic of blood from ankylosing spondylitis patients. The disease-linked clones were reported to be significantly enriched in matched synovial fluid samples from ankylosing spondylitis patients. Some of the motif variants had been reported before in the synovial fluid and blood of reactive arthritis patients, a finding that suggests common disease-initiation mechanisms.

The run used an Illumina HiSeq 2500. TCR beta libraries were prepared by quantitative 5'-RACE with molecular barcodes. The published analysis was carried out like this. A new computational method, built on a probabilistic model of VDJ rearrangement, was used to identify disease-linked TCR variants. In-frame beta chains were kept once TCRdb had trimmed the public reads at Q25 with fastp and called clones with MiXCR. Merged by CDR3 protein, the rows form single entries marked with the most common genes and DNA. Clone size and V and J calls follow TCRdb, not the original study. This sample is represented by a few hundred thousand distinct CDR3 sequences; roughly a tenth of them were singletons. The ten largest clonotypes hold less than 7.5% of the sample. The germline V gene gives CDR1 as SNHLY and CDR2 as FYNNEI. The V and J ends are trimmed by 3 bases and 7 bases, leaving 18 bases between them. The CDR3 starts with the cysteine, ends with the phenylalanine, and has 15 residues. The kept DNA is CDR3 alone, 45 bases in frame from the first base.

The source of this sequence is a male donor with ankylosing spondylitis or in good health (not recorded which). Sequenced sample: blood, either unsorted or a sorted T cell fraction (not recorded which). Here the chain combines TRBV2 and TRBJ1-1; matching of 6 bases hints at TRBD1 as the D gene. The nucleotides read TGTGCCAGCAGTGAGTCGCCGGGACAAATCCTTGAAGCTTTCTTT. Protein translation: CASSESPGQILEAFF.